What follows are 26 T cell receptor beta chains derived from one specimen sequenced in a study of T cells in Graves' hyperthyroidism and ophthalmopathy. RNA transcripts were the template for amplifying TCR beta CDR3 regions. The study used the HTBI primer set for a first-round RT-PCR of the TCR CDR3. Each CDR3 protein is one row after TCRdb ran MiXCR on the multiplex PCR reads. The repertoire includes hundreds of thousands of distinct CDR3 sequences, roughly 45% of them detected once, and about 7.7% sits in the top ten. The sample comprised peripheral blood or thyroid tissue (not recorded which). The receptor source for this set is an adult man with Graves' disease, either hyperthyroidism or ophthalmopathy (not recorded which).

This clonotype appeared a few times. The chain employs TRBV5-1 and TRBJ1-5, with D unresolved. CDR1 and CDR2 (germline): SGHRS, YFSETQ. V was clipped by 3 bases and J by 5 bases, with 24 bases between them. This CDR3 is 18 amino acids long. Here the CDR3 reads CASSSRTKGTVEHQPQHF. The DNA for the CDR3 is TGCGCCAGCAGCTCCAGGACTAAAGGTACCGTCGAGCATCAGCCCCAGCATTTT.

The chain couples TRBV29-1 to TRBJ2-7; the match to TRBD1 covers 7 bases. CDR1 and CDR2 (germline): SQVTM, ANQGSEA. The CDR3 spans 12 residues. Germline trimming cut 3 bases from V and 4 bases from J; bases unmatched to any gene: 3. CDR3 DNA sequence: TGCAGCGTTGAGACCAGGGGGTACGAGCAGTACTTC. It codes for CSVETRGYEQYF.

The genes are TRBV2 and TRBJ1-4, with a possible D match to TRBD1 (6 bases). The V gene lost 2 bases and the J gene lost 6 bases, with 16 bases spanning the gap. This CDR3 is built from 16 residues. The germline V gene encodes CDR1 SNHLY and CDR2 FYNNEI. CDR3 in amino acids: CASSEIGQGGDEKLFF. CDR3 sequence (DNA): TGTGCCAGCAGTGAAATAGGACAAGGGGGAGATGAAAAACTGTTTTTT.

This clonotype was counted only a few times. No DNA is shown, since the ends of the CDR3 on it are uncertain; the CDR3 is the one TCRdb lists. V usage is TRBV7-8 and J usage is TRBJ2-2. Germline V CDR1 and CDR2: SGHVS, FQNEAQ. The CDR3 is 14 amino acids in total, end residues counted. CDR3 region: CASSPRTNPGSCFF.

This clonotype was detected ten times or more. The chain has TRBV9 and TRBJ1-3; 10 bases align to TRBD1. This CDR3 is 17 amino acids long. Unmatched junction bases numbered 9, after V lost 3 bases and J lost 3 bases. Germline CDR1 and CDR2: SGDLS and YYNGEE. CDR3 loop: CASSGWDRGGFGNTIYF. The DNA for the CDR3 is TGTGCCAGCAGCGGCTGGGACAGGGGTGGGTTTGGAAACACCATATATTTT.

Note on this clonotype: The conserved phenylalanine or tryptophan normally closing the CDR3 is absent here, so this likely arose from a read error. This chain uses TRBV7-6 with TRBJ1-1; weak D call: TRBD1 (5 bases). Germline CDR1 and CDR2: SGHVS and FNYEAQ. CDR3 length equals 14 residues. Here the CDR3 DNA reads TGCGCCAGCAGCTTGGGGGTCCAGAACACTGAAGCTTTCATT. Translating it yields CASSLGVQNTEAFI.

The J gene is TRBJ1-1, the V gene TRBV29-1; D is possibly TRBD1 (5 bases). The ends were cut back, 8 bases at V and 0 bases at J, with 13 bases in the middle. CDR3 length equals 13 residues. In germline, CDR1 is SQVTM, CDR2 ANQGSEA. The CDR3 nucleotides are TGCAGCTTAGGGACGGTTATGAACACTGAAGCTTTCTTT. Encoded protein: CSLGTVMNTEAFF. The full variable domain, in which reference TRBV29-1 and TRBJ1-1 provide the parts outside the CDR3, is SAVISQKPSRDICQRGTSLTIQCQVDSQVTMMFWYRQQPGQSLTLIATANQGSEATYESGFVIDKFPISRPNLTFSTLTVSNMSPEDSSIYLCSLGTVMNTEAFFGQGTRLTVV.

CDR3 loop: CASEEGRDNSPLHF. The CDR3 DNA reads TGCGCCAGCGAGGAGGGGAGGGATAATTCACCCCTCCACTTT. The rearrangement uses TRBV4-1 and TRBJ1-6, with D possibly being TRBD1 (5 bases). In germline, CDR1 is MGHRA, CDR2 YSYEKL. With 8 bases removed from V and 5 bases from J, the gap between germline ends came to 13 bases. The length of the CDR3 is 14 residues.

This clonotype was detected only a few times. V gene TRBV11-2 combines with J gene TRBJ1-4; the D gene is possibly TRBD1 (5 bases). Germline CDR1 reads SGHAT; CDR2 reads FQNNGV. V shed 8 bases and J shed 4 bases, with 14 bases lying between them. CDR3 length equals 14 residues. CDR3 protein: CASHVGVDNEKLFF. The CDR3 nucleotides read TGTGCCAGCCATGTGGGGGTGGATAATGAAAAACTGTTTTTT.

This clonotype has just one count. The junction and the germline gene differ at one end; a read error may be behind it. The rearrangement uses TRBV10-2 and TRBJ1-5, with D unclear. Germline-derived CDR1 and CDR2 are WSHSY and SAAADI. The CDR3 is 14 amino acids. Written as DNA, the CDR3 is TGCGCCAGCAGGGAGTCCGGTAGTAACCAGCCCCAGCATTTT. Translated, it gives CASRESGSNQPQHF.

Ten or more counts support this clonotype. This chain connects TRBV6-5 to TRBJ1-4; perhaps TRBD1 as D (6 bases). The length of the CDR3 is 13 residues. V gave up 3 bases and J gave up 13 bases, with 15 bases separating them. Germline V CDR1 and CDR2: MNHEY, SVGAGI. In nucleotides, the CDR3 is TGTGCCAGCAGTTATGGGACTAGGGGGTCACTGTTTTTT. It encodes CASSYGTRGSLFF.

The chain joins TRBV30 to TRBJ1-2; D gene uncertain. The CDR3 covers 12 residues. The V end was cut by 3 bases, the J end by 3 bases, with 8 bases between. The germline CDR1 and CDR2 sequences are GTSNPN and SVGIG (reference sequence). CDR3 amino acids: CAWRSRDYGYTF. DNA for the CDR3: TGTGCCTGGAGGTCCCGGGACTATGGCTACACCTTC.

J is TRBJ2-7 and V is TRBV20-1; D is perhaps TRBD2 (6 bases). This CDR3 is 12 amino acids long. V was cut by 0 bases and J by 6 bases, with 9 bases left in between. In germline, CDR1 is DFQATT, CDR2 SNEGSKA (reference sequence). CDR3 protein: CSARDPRGEQYF. In DNA form, the CDR3 reads TGCAGTGCTAGAGATCCGCGGGGCGAGCAGTACTTC.

This chain joins TRBV7-9 and TRBJ1-2, with unresolved D. The germline gives CDR1 SEHNR, CDR2 FQNEAQ (reference sequence). Between the trimmed V and J ends, which lost 1 base and 0 bases, there was a span of 6 bases. This CDR3 region has 14 residues. The CDR3 nucleotides read TGTGCCAGCAGCTTAGGGAAACCTAACTATGGCTACACCTTC. Protein product: CASSLGKPNYGYTF.

In this sample, this clonotype turned up a few times. The chain couples TRBV4-3 to TRBJ1-4; D ambiguous. V lost 1 base and J lost 3, with 6 bases in between. Germline V gene data show CDR1 as LGHNA and CDR2 as YSLEER. This CDR3 is built from 14 residues. CDR3 in amino acids: CASSQGTPNEKLFF. CDR3 coding DNA: TGCGCCAGCAGCCAAGGGACCCCTAATGAAAAACTGTTTTTT.

The chain recombines TRBV19 with TRBJ2-5; TRBD1 or TRBD2 may be the D gene (6 bases each). CDR3 size: 14 residues. V lost 4 bases and J 1 base, leaving 10 bases between the germline ends. Germline V gene lookup returns CDR1 LNHDA and CDR2 SQIVND (reference sequence). The CDR3 DNA reads TGTGCCAGTAGTACCGGGGGCCTCCAAGAGACCCAGTACTTC. Protein: CASSTGGLQETQYF.

The chain employs TRBV7-2 and TRBJ2-7; TRBD2 might be the D (6 bases). Between the trimmed V and J ends, which lost 4 bases and 1 base, there was a span of 11 bases. The CDR3 loop spans 14 amino acids. CDR1 and CDR2 from the germline V gene are SGHTA and FQGNSA. CDR3 in DNA: TGTGCCAGCAGCTCCGTAGCGGATTCCTACGAGCAGTACTTC. Translation gives CASSSVADSYEQYF. The full variable domain, in which reference TRBV7-2 and TRBJ2-7 provide the parts outside the CDR3, is GAGVSQSPSNKVTEKGKDVELRCDPISGHTALYWYRQSLGQGLEFLIYFQGNSAPDKSGLPSDRFSAERTGGSVSTLTIQRTQQEDSAVYLCASSSVADSYEQYFGPGTRLTVT.

This clonotype was observed a handful of times. The chain employs TRBV20-1 and TRBJ1-1; D may be TRBD1 (5 bases). Germline values: CDR1 DFQATT, CDR2 SNEGSKA (reference sequence). V was trimmed by 6 bases and J by 2 bases, leaving 7 bases between them. The CDR3 is 11 amino acids. The CDR3 coding sequence is TGCAGTGCAGGGGTAAACACTGAAGCTTTCTTT. This gives the protein CSAGVNTEAFF.

This clonotype was picked up many times. The chain recombines TRBV29-1 with TRBJ1-1; D may be TRBD1 (5 bases). Germline V gives CDR1 SQVTM, CDR2 ANQGSEA. The V and J ends lost 8 bases and 0 bases respectively, with 10 bases between them. The CDR3 covers 12 residues. CDR3 coding DNA: TGCAGCTCAGACAGCATGAACACTGAAGCTTTCTTT. Translation gives CSSDSMNTEAFF.

This clonotype occurred many times. The chain has TRBV2 and TRBJ1-5; TRBD1 matches at 8 bases. Germline CDR1 is SNHLY and CDR2 is FYNNEI. This CDR3 is built from 14 residues. V lost 3 bases and J lost 5; bases outside the gene matches: 3. The CDR3 reads CASSDGQGYQPQHF. The CDR3, as DNA: TGTGCCAGCAGTGACGGACAGGGCTATCAGCCCCAGCATTTT.

Comments on this clonotype: A read error may explain this, as a much larger clone is one base away. The chain combines TRBV7-9 with TRBJ2-7; either TRBD1 or TRBD2 may fit D (5 bases each). Germline V gene data show CDR1 as SEHNR and CDR2 as FQNEAQ (reference sequence). CDR3 length equals 14 residues. Trimming pared 2 bases from V and 0 bases from J, leaving 8 bases between. The CDR3 spells CASSLWGSSYEQYF. The CDR3 region has the DNA TGTGCCAGCAGCTTATGGGGGAGCTCCTACGAGCAGTACTTC.

This sequence joins TRBV7-8 and TRBJ1-1, with 7 nucleotides matching TRBD1. This CDR3 has 15 residues. The junction had 8 bases not matched to a gene; V was cut back by 5 bases and J by 2 bases. Germline CDR1 is SGHVS and CDR2 is FQNEAQ. In DNA, the CDR3 is TGTGCCAGCAGCCAAGGAGGGACAGCCAACACTGAAGCTTTCTTT. As protein: CASSQGGTANTEAFF.

This clonotype was recorded a few times. The chain employs TRBV20-1 and TRBJ2-5; TRBD1 or TRBD2 may be the D gene (5 bases each). Germline V CDR1 and CDR2: DFQATT, SNEGSKA (reference sequence). This CDR3 has 13 residues. V was pared by 6 bases and J by 4 bases, with 15 bases between. CDR3 region: CSARGALGETQYF. DNA for the CDR3: TGCAGTGCGCGAGGGGCCCTGGGAGAGACCCAGTACTTC.

The chain couples TRBV7-2 to TRBJ2-2; D might be TRBD2 (5 bases). Germline values: CDR1 SGHTA, CDR2 FQGNSA. The CDR3 extends over 16 amino acids. V dropped 6 bases and J dropped 6 bases, with 20 bases sitting between them. CDR3 residues: CASSPAEGIRSGELFF. The DNA of the CDR3 is TGTGCCAGCAGTCCTGCCGAGGGTATCAGATCCGGGGAGCTGTTTTTT. The whole variable domain, filled in from reference TRBV7-2 and TRBJ2-2, reads GAGVSQSPSNKVTEKGKDVELRCDPISGHTALYWYRQSLGQGLEFLIYFQGNSAPDKSGLPSDRFSAERTGGSVSTLTIQRTQQEDSAVYLCASSPAEGIRSGELFFGEGSRLTVL.

About this clonotype: With a much larger clone just one base away, this may be a read error. This sequence joins TRBV10-3 and TRBJ2-5; D ambiguous. V was pared by 5 bases and J by 5 bases, with 9 bases between. Germline lookup yields CDR1 ENHRY and CDR2 SYGVKD. This CDR3 spans 12 amino acids. CDR3 amino acids: CAISQGRETQYF. CDR3 DNA sequence: TGTGCCATCAGTCAAGGGCGGGAGACCCAGTACTTC.

The J gene is TRBJ2-5, the V gene TRBV20-1; 7 positions match TRBD2. Germline assignment: CDR1 DFQATT and CDR2 SNEGSKA (reference sequence). V dropped 3 bases and J dropped 2; count of bases not matched to a gene: 12. The CDR3 totals 16 residues. DNA for the CDR3: TGCAGTGCTAGGGGTCAGAGCGGGAAAACACAAGAGACCCAGTACTTC. This sequence encodes CSARGQSGKTQETQYF.